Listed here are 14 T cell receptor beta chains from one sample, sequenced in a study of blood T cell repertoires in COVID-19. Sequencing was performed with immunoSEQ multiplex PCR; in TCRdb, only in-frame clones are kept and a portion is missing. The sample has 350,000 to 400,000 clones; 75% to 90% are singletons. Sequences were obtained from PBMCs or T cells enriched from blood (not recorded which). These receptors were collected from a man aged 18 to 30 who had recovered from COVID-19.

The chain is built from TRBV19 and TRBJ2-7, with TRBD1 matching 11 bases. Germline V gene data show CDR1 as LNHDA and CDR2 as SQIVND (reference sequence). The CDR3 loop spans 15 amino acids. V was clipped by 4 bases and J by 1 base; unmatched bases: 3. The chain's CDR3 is CASSTGTGGSYEQYF. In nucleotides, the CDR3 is TGTGCCAGTAGTACCGGGACAGGGGGTTCCTACGAGCAGTACTTC.

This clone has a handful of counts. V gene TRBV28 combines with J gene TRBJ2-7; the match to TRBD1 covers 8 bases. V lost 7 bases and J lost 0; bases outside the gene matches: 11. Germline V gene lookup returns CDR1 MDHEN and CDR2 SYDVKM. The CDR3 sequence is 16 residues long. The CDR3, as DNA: TGTGCCAGCACCCCAGGTGGACAGGGATTCTCCTACGAGCAGTACTTC. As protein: CASTPGGQGFSYEQYF.

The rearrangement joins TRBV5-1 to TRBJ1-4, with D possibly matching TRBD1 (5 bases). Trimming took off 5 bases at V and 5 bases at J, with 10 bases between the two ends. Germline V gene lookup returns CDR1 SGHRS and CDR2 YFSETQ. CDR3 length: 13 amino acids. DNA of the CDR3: TGCGCCAGCAGGAAGGGGTCCAATGAAAAACTGTTTTTT. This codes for CASRKGSNEKLFF.

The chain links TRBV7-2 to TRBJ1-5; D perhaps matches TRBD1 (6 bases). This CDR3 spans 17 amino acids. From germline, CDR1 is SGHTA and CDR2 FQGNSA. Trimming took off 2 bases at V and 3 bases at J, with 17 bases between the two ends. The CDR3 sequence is CASSLTGSVPINQPQHF. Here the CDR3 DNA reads TGTGCCAGCAGCTTAACAGGGTCAGTCCCCATCAATCAGCCCCAGCATTTT.

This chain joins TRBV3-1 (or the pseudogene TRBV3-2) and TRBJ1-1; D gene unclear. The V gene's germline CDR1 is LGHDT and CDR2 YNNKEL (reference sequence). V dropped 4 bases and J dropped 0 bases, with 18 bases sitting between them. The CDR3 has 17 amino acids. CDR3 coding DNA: TGTGCCAGCAGCCCCCCCGGTTTGCGGGCGGTGAACACTGAAGCTTTCTTT. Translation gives CASSPPGLRAVNTEAFF.

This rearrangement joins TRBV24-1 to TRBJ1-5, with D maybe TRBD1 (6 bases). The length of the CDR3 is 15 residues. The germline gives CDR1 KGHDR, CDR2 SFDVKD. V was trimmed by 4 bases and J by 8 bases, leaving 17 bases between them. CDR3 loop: CATSDRGGPNEPQHF. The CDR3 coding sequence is TGTGCCACCAGTGACCGGGGGGGGCCTAACGAGCCCCAGCATTTT.

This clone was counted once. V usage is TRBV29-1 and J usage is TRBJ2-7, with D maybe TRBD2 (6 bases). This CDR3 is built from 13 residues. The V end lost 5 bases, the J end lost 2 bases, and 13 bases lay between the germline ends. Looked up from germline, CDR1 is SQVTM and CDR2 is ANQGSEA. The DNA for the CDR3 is TGCAGCGTTTTTGGAGGGACGGCCTACGAGCAGTACTTC. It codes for CSVFGGTAYEQYF.

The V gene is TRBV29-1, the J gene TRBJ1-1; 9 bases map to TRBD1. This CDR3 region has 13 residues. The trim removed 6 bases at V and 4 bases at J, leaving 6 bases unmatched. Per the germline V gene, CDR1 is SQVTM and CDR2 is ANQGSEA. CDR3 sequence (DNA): TGCAGCGTCTGGACAGGGGTTGCCACTGAAGCTTTCTTT. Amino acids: CSVWTGVATEAFF. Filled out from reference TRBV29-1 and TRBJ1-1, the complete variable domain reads SAVISQKPSRDICQRGTSLTIQCQVDSQVTMMFWYRQQPGQSLTLIATANQGSEATYESGFVIDKFPISRPNLTFSTLTVSNMSPEDSSIYLCSVWTGVATEAFFGQGTRLTVV.

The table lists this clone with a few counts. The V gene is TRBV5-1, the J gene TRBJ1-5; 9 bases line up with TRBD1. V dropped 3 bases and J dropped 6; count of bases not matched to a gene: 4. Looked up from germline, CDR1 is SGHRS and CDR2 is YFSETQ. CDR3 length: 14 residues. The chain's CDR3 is CASSSGTGSQPQHF. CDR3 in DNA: TGCGCCAGCAGCTCCGGGACAGGGAGTCAGCCCCAGCATTTT. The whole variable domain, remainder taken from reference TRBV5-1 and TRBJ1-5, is KAGVTQTPRYLIKTRGQQVTLSCSPISGHRSVSWYQQTPGQGLQFLFEYFSETQRNKGNFPGRFSGRQFSNSRSEMNVSTLELGDSALYLCASSSGTGSQPQHFGDGTRLSIL.

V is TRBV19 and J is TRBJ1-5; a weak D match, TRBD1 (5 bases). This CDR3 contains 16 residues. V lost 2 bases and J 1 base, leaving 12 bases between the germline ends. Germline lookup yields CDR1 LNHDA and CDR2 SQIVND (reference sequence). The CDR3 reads CASSIPGGGSNQPQHF. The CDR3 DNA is TGTGCCAGTAGTATACCGGGGGGTGGGAGCAATCAGCCCCAGCATTTT.

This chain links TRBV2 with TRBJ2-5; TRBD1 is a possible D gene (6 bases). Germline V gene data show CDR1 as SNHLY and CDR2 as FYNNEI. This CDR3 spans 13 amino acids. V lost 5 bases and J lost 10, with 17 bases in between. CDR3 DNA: TGTGCCAGCAGTACTGCCTTACAGGGAGTCCAGTACTTC. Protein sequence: CASSTALQGVQYF. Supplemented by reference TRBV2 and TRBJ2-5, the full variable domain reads EPEVTQTPSHQVTQMGQEVILRCVPISNHLYFYWYRQILGQKVEFLVSFYNNEISEKSEIFDDQFSVERPDGSNFTLKIRSTKLEDSAMYFCASSTALQGVQYFGPGTRLLVL.

CDR3 protein: CARDRDRESPLHF. DNA for the CDR3: TGTGCCAGAGACCGGGACAGGGAATCACCCCTCCACTTT. The chain employs TRBV27 and TRBJ1-6; 9 bases match TRBD1. With V trimmed by 9 bases and J by 10 bases, 7 bases remained unmatched. This CDR3 is built from 13 residues. In germline, CDR1 is MNHEY, CDR2 SMNVEV (reference sequence).

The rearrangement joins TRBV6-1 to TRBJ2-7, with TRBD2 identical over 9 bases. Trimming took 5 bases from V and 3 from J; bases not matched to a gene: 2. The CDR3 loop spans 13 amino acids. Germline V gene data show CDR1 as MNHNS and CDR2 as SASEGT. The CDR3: CASSPSGNYEQYF. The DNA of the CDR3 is TGTGCCAGCAGTCCTAGCGGGAACTACGAGCAGTACTTC.

The CDR3 DNA is TGTGCCAGCAGTTCCCGAGTGACTAGGACCGAGCAGTACTTC. The encoded protein is CASSSRVTRTEQYF. This rearrangement joins TRBV6-2 or TRBV6-3 to TRBJ2-7, with a weak D call TRBD2 (6 bases). The length of the CDR3 is 14 residues. Germline assignment: CDR1 MNHEY and CDR2 SVGEGT. Trimming removed 4 bases at V and 6 bases at J, with 16 bases between.